Listed below are T cell receptor beta chains from one sample, sequenced in a study of shared clonotypes between healthy human individuals. The assay was immunoSEQ multiplex PCR, and TCRdb's table has in-frame clones only and misses some. The data contain millions of clones, approximately 94% of them singletons. Sequenced material: naive CD8+ T cells from PBMCs. All receptors derive from a man aged 18 to 29 in good health. Some clones in this sample may be carry-over from other donors' samples. The CDR3 runs from the conserved cysteine through the conserved F or W. A D gene is named only where the DNA matches it firmly. Expanded clones are given a class, and other clones once, few, many or no size at all.

J | size | V | D | DNA | CDR3
TRBJ1-2 | . | TRBV27 | . | TGTGCCAGCAGTTTATCGGCCAGGCTTGGAGGCTACACCTTC | CASSLSARLGGYTF
TRBJ1-5 | . | TRBV7-8 | TRBD1 | TGTGCCAGCAGCTTAAGGGCGGGACAGGGTTATCAGCCCCAGCATTTT | CASSLRAGQGYQPQHF
TRBJ2-7 | . | TRBV10-3 | . | TGTGCCATCAGTGATCTCAGGGGGGACGGGCAGTACTTC | CAISDLRGDGQYF
TRBJ1-1 | . | TRBV27 | . | TGTGCCAGCAGTTTATCGAGGGGGAGCACTGAAGCTTTCTTT | CASSLSRGSTEAFF
TRBJ2-2 | . | TRBV5-1 | TRBD2 | TGCGCCAGCAGCCCCGGGTGGCGGGAGGCCACCGGGGAGCTGTTTTTT | CASSPGWREATGELFF
TRBJ2-1 | . | TRBV27 | TRBD1 | TGTGCCAGCAGCTGGGACAGGGGGGAGGATGAGCAGTTCTTC | CASSWDRGEDEQFF
TRBJ2-2 | . | TRBV9 | . | TGTGCCAGCAGCGCCCTTCAGGGCGCGCCAACCGGGGAGCTGTTTTTT | CASSALQGAPTGELFF
TRBJ1-1 | . | TRBV4-1 | . | TGCGCCAGCAGCCAAGACTGGGGGGCGAACACTGAAGCTTTCTTT | CASSQDWGANTEAFF
TRBJ1-2 | . | TRBV7-9 | . | TGTGCCAGCAGCCTTGCCGAGGCGAATGGCTACACCTTC | CASSLAEANGYTF
TRBJ2-7 | once | TRBV6-5 | . | TGTGCCAGTTCGCTGGAGGGCTACGAGCAGTACTTC | CASSLEGYEQYF
TRBJ2-1 | . | TRBV28 | TRBD2 | TGTGCCAGCAGTCCTCGGGAGAAACTAGCGGGAGAAAAGTTCTTC | CASSPREKLAGEKFF
TRBJ1-1 | . | TRBV4-1 | TRBD1 | TGCGCCAGCAGCCGACAACAGGGGGCTGGCACTGAAGCTTTCTTT | CASSRQQGAGTEAFF
TRBJ1-1 | . | TRBV19 | . | TGTGCCAGTAGTATCGGGGGACCCAACACTGAAGCTTTCTTT | CASSIGGPNTEAFF
TRBJ1-1 | . | TRBV27 | . | TGTGCCAGCAGTTCTCTTTTGGGCGCTGGGAGTTCCACTGAAGCTTTCTTT | CASSSLLGAGSSTEAFF
TRBJ2-2 | once | TRBV7-9 | . | TGTGCCAGCAGCTCTACTAGACTGGCAGGGAATAACACCGGGGAGCTGTTTTTT | CASSSTRLAGNNTGELFF
TRBJ2-6 | . | TRBV28 | . | TGTGCCAGCAGTTTGGGGGGCCCTTCCTCTGGGGCCAACGTCCTGACTTTC | CASSLGGPSSGANVLTF
TRBJ2-7 | . | TRBV28 | TRBD1 | TGTGCCAGCAGTTTAAAGGGGACAGGGATAAGCGAGCAGTACTTC | CASSLKGTGISEQYF
TRBJ1-2 | . | TRBV6-1 | . | TGCGACCTTAACTGGCCACCCCAGAGCTATGGCTACACCTTC | CDLNWPPQSYGYTF
TRBJ2-3 | . | TRBV11-2 | TRBD1 | TGTGCCAGCCGCAGAACACCGGGACAGAGCACAGATACGCAGTATTTT | CASRRTPGQSTDTQYF
TRBJ1-5 | . | TRBV19 | . | TGTGCCAGTAGTATAGGGCAGGGAGGTCAGCCCCAGCATTTT | CASSIGQGGQPQHF
TRBJ1-2 | . | TRBV7-9 | . | TGTGCCAGCAGCTTAGGGGCTTATGGCTACACCTTC | CASSLGAYGYTF
TRBJ1-4 | . | TRBV28 | . | TGTGCCAGCAGTCCGGATGAAAAACTGTTTTTT | CASSPDEKLFF
TRBJ2-7 | . | TRBV2 | . | TGTGCCAGCAGTCCTTCAGGCTCCTACGAGCAGTACTTC | CASSPSGSYEQYF
TRBJ1-1 | . | TRBV29-1 | . | TGCAGCGTTGAAGGCAGGGATGGTCTGGTCACTGAAGCTTTCTTT | CSVEGRDGLVTEAFF
TRBJ2-1 | . | TRBV29-1 | . | TGCAGCGTTGATGCGTCTCAAATTAAAAAGAGCTCCTACAATGAGCAGTTCTTC | CSVDASQIKKSSYNEQFF
TRBJ2-1 | once | TRBV4-1 | TRBD2 | TGCGCCAGCAGCCAAGGGACGGGGAGAGGCGGGAGAAATGAGCAGTTCTTC | CASSQGTGRGGRNEQFF
TRBJ1-2 | . | TRBV9 | . | TGTGCCAGCAGCGTAGCTACGGCGGCGAACTATGGCTACACCTTC | CASSVATAANYGYTF
TRBJ2-5 | . | TRBV6-1 | . | TGTGCCAGCAGTGATCGTGGACAGCAAGAGACCCAGTACTTC | CASSDRGQQETQYF
TRBJ2-1 | . | TRBV28 | . | TGTGCCAGCAGTTTACGTGCCTCCTCCCTCAACAATGAGCAGTTCTTC | CASSLRASSLNNEQFF
TRBJ1-2 | . | TRBV5-5 | TRBD1 | TGTGCCAGCAGTTTCGGACAGGGAGGGATTTTAGATGGCTACACCTTC | CASSFGQGGILDGYTF
TRBJ2-7 | . | TRBV27 | . | TGTGCCAGCAGTTTAGGAATCCGGGCTGGGGAGCAGTACTTC | CASSLGIRAGEQYF
TRBJ2-7 | . | TRBV28 | . | TGTGCCAGCAGTTCTTTCGAACAGAGCTACGAGCAGTACTTC | CASSSFEQSYEQYF